These 3 T cell receptor beta chains came from one sample sequenced in a study of spatial heterogeneity in lung cancer. Time point specified: sample taken at primary tumor resection. TCRdb independently ran MiXCR on the 5' RACE reads; one entry per CDR3 protein. This table holds approximately 44,000 distinct CDR3 sequences, roughly 13% found once. The specimen was PBMCs, collected at surgery. The receptors here all came from a male donor with early-stage non-small cell lung cancer.

The chain couples TRBV9 to TRBJ2-5; 7 nucleotides align to TRBD1. CDR1 is SGDLS and CDR2 is YYNGEE in the germline V gene. CDR3 length: 15 residues. J lost 0 bases, V lost 4 bases, and 6 bases had no gene match. CDR3 protein: CASSRRDSYQETQYF. For the CDR3, the DNA is TGTGCCAGCAGCAGACGGGACAGCTACCAAGAGACCCAGTACTTC.

This clonotype was observed a handful of times. The chain joins TRBV5-1 to TRBJ2-1; 7 positions agree with TRBD1. The CDR3 is 16 amino acids. Germline loops: CDR1 SGHRS, CDR2 YFSETQ. The junction had 4 bases not matched to a gene; V was cut back by 0 bases and J by 1 base. In DNA form, the CDR3 reads TGCGCCAGCAGCTTGGCCCAGGGGGTGTCCTACAATGAGCAGTTCTTC. Protein: CASSLAQGVSYNEQFF.

This clonotype was picked up many times. This chain joins TRBV5-6 and TRBJ1-5; no reliable D call. The CDR3 runs 14 residues. Germline V lookup: CDR1 SGHDT, CDR2 YYEEEE. V was trimmed by 0 bases and J by 6 bases, leaving 10 bases between them. The CDR3 loop reads CASSLGSGGQPQHF. CDR3 DNA sequence: TGTGCCAGCAGCTTGGGGTCGGGAGGTCAGCCCCAGCATTTT.